The clone carrying this T cell receptor beta chain was recorded once. Its antigen is unidentified. This CDR3 is also generated by other DNA sequences in the sample. Terminally differentiated effector memory CD45RA+ cells were excluded from the naive CD8 cells, which were CD45RO-negative and positively selected for CCR7. Donors were healthy HIV-negative adults without recent acute infections or vaccinations. The sample is drawn from a study of shared clonotypes between healthy human individuals. Study-level results: Naive subsets generally exceeded memory subsets in estimated richness.

Original methodology: For the immunoSEQ data, sequences were junction-only without quality scores, so filtering differed. Measured with immunoSEQ multiplex PCR; TCRdb has only the in-frame clones, and not every one. The DNA was the basis for D and trimming; V, J and clone size are from that table. Altogether about 2 million clones are present, about 95% being singletons, with the ten largest covering about 1.1%. Germline CDR1 reads MNHEY; CDR2 reads SVGAGI. With 6 bases removed from V and 4 bases from J, the gap between germline ends came to 6 bases. The CDR3 has 12 residues. This TCR was sampled from a man aged 18 to 30 in good health. This chain links TRBV6-5 with TRBJ2-2; D is unresolved. The material sequenced was naive CD8+ T cells sorted from blood. The CDR3 is CASSPFTGELFF. The CDR3 region has the DNA TGTGCCAGCAGCCCCTTCACCGGGGAGCTGTTTTTT.